This T cell receptor beta chain is from a study of lung T cells in sarcoidosis with Löfgren's syndrome. TCRdb re-derived calls from the reads in MiXCR, one entry per CDR3 protein. This table holds roughly 63,000 distinct CDR3 sequences, 21% found once. Looked up from germline, CDR1 is SNHLY and CDR2 is FYNNEI. V was trimmed by 11 bases and J by 2 bases, leaving 20 bases between them. The CDR3 covers 15 residues. This clonotype was observed a few times. This TCR was recovered from a human donor with sarcoidosis (Löfgren's syndrome or another form), or a control subject (not recorded which). The chain has TRBV2 and TRBJ2-3, with D perhaps matching TRBD1 or TRBD2 (5 bases each). The sample taken for sequencing was CD4+ T cells from PBMCs. CDR3 sequence: CASEGLRGATDTQYF. In DNA, the CDR3 is TGTGCCTCCGAGGGGCTCCGGGGAGCCACAGATACGCAGTATTTT.